The T cell receptor beta chain described here comes from a study of control samples from healthy donors and cancer patients. The protocol was immunoSEQ multiplex PCR, while the TCRdb copy is restricted to in-frame clones and leaves out a portion. Among about 92,000 clones listed, around 82% were seen once. CDR3 size: 13 residues. Trimming stripped 2 bases from V and 2 bases from J, with 5 bases between. Germline lookup yields CDR1 ENHRY and CDR2 SYGVKD. This clonotype was sampled from a woman aged 55-75 years in good health. The rearrangement joins TRBV10-3 to TRBJ2-3; D ambiguous. The sample comprised blood. The CDR3 nucleotides are TGTGCCATCAGTGAGCCCGACACAGATACGCAGTATTTT. This sequence encodes CAISEPDTDTQYF.